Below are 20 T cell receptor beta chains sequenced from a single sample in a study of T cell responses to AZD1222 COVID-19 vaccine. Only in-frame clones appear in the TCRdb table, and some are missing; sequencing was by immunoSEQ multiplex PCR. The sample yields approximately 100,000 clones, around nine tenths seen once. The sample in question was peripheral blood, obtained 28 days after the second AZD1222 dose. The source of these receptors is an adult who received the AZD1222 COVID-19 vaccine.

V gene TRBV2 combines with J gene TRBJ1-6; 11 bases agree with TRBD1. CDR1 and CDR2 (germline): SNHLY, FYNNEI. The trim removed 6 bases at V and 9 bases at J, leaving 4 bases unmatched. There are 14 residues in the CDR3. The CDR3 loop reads CASRSGTGGSPLHF. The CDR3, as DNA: TGTGCCAGCAGATCTGGGACAGGGGGTTCACCCCTCCACTTT.

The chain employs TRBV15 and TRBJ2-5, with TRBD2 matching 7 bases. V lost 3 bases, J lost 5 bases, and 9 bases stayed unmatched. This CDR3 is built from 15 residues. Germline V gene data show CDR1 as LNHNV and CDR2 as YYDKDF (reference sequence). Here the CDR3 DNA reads TGTGCCACCAGCAGTTGGGGGACTACCTCGGAGACCCAGTACTTC. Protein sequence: CATSSWGTTSETQYF.

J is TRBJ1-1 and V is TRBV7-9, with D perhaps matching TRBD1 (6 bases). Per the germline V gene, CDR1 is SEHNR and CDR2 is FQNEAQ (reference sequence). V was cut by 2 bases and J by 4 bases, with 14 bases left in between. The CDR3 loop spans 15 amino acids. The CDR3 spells CASSLFAGGGTEAFF. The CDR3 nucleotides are TGTGCCAGCAGCTTATTTGCTGGAGGGGGCACTGAAGCTTTCTTT.

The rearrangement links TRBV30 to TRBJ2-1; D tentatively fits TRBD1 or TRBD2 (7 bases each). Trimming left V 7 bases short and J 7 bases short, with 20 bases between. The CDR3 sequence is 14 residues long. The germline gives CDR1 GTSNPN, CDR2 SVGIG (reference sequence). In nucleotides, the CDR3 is TGTGCCTCCCAGGGGGGGGCCGGTGGGAATGAGCAGTTCTTC. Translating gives CASQGGAGGNEQFF.

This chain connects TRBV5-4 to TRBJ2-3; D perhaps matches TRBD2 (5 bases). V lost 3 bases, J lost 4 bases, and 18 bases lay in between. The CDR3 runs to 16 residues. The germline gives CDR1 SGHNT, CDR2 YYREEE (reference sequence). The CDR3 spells CASSSLLERSADTQYF. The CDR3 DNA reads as TGTGCCAGCAGCTCCCTACTAGAAAGGTCCGCAGATACGCAGTATTTT.

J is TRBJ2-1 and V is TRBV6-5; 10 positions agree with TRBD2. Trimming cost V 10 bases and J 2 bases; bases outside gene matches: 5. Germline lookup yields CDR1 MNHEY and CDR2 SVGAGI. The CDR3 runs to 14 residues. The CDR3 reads CATLAGIAYNEQFF. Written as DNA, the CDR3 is TGTGCCACACTAGCGGGGATCGCCTACAATGAGCAGTTCTTC.

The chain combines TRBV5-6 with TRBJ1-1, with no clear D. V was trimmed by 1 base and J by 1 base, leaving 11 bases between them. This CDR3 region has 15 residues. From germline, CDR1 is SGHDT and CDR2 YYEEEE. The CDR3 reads CASSLYGPSNTEAFF. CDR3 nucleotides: TGTGCCAGCAGCTTGTACGGCCCTTCGAACACTGAAGCTTTCTTT.

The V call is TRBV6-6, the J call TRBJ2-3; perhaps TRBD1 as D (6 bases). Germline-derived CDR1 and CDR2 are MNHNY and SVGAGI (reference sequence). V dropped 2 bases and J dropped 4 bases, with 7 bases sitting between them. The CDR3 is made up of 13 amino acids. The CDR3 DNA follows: TGTGCCAGCAGTTACACAGGGCCAGATACGCAGTATTTT. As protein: CASSYTGPDTQYF.

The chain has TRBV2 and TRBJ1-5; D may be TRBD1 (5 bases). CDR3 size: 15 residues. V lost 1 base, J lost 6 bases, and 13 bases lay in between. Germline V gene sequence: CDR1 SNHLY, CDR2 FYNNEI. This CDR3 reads CASSEETGGSQPQHF. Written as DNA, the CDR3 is TGTGCCAGCAGTGAAGAGACGGGGGGTAGTCAGCCCCAGCATTTT.

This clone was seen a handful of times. The CDR3 nucleotides read TGTGCCAGCACGGACGCCGGTCGGCAGCCCCAGCATTTT. It codes for CASTDAGRQPQHF. This chain connects TRBV19 to TRBJ1-5, with D unclear. In germline, CDR1 is LNHDA, CDR2 SQIVND (reference sequence). V was cut by 9 bases and J by 7 bases, with 16 bases left in between. The CDR3 extends over 13 amino acids.

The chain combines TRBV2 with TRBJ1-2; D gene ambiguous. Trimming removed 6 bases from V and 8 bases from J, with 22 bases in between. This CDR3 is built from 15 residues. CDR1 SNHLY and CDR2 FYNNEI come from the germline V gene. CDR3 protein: CASSPLMSAMGGYTF. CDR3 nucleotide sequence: TGTGCCAGCAGCCCCCTAATGTCGGCAATGGGGGGCTACACCTTC.

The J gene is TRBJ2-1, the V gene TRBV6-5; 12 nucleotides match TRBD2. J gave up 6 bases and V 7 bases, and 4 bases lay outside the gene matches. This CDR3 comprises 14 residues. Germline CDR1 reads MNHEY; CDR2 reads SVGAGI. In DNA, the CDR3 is TGTGCCAGCACTAGACTAGCGGGGGTCAATGAGCAGTTCTTC. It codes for CASTRLAGVNEQFF.

DNA of the CDR3: TGCGCCAGCAGCACCGACCCTAGCGGGGGCGACACCGGGGAGCTGTTTTTT. Amino acids: CASSTDPSGGDTGELFF. J is TRBJ2-2 and V is TRBV5-1; TRBD2 matches at 10 bases. The CDR3 extends over 17 amino acids. Germline V gene lookup returns CDR1 SGHRS and CDR2 YFSETQ. Losses at the gene ends were 4 bases for V and 3 bases for J; bases not matched to a gene: 9.

The CDR3 DNA reads as TGTGCCAGCAGCCAAGAGGGAAGGGGGACACCTCCTTGGGCCCAGTTCTTC. This encodes CASSQEGRGTPPWAQFF. The chain combines TRBV14 with TRBJ2-1; TRBD1 might be the D (6 bases). CDR1 is SGHDN, CDR2 FVKESK, per germline. Trimming stripped 0 bases from V and 13 bases from J, with 25 bases between. The CDR3 sequence is 17 residues long.

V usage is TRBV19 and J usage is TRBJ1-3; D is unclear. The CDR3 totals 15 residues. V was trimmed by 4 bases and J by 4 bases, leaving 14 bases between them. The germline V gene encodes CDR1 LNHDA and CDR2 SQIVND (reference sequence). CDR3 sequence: CASSTISRGGNTIYF. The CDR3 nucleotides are TGTGCCAGTAGTACTATCTCTCGGGGAGGAAACACCATATATTTT.

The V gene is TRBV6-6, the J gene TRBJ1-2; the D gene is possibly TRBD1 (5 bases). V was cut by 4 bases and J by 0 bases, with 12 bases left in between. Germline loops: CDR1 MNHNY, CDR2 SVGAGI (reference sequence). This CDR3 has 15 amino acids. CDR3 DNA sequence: TGTGCCAGCAGTTCCGGCGGGGCGGCTAACTATGGCTACACCTTC. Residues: CASSSGGAANYGYTF.

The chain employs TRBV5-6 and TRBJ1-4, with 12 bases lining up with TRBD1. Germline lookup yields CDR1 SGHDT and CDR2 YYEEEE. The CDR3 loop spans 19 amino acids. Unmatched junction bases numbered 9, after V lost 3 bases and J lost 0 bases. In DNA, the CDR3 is TGTGCCAGCAGCTCCCGCTCCGGGACAGGGGGCACAACTAATGAAAAACTGTTTTTT. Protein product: CASSSRSGTGGTTNEKLFF.

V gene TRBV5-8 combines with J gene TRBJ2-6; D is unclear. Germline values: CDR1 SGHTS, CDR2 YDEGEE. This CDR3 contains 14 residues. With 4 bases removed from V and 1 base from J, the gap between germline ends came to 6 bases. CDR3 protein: CASSKGSGANVLTF. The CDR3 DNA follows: TGTGCCAGCAGCAAGGGTTCTGGGGCCAACGTCCTGACTTTC. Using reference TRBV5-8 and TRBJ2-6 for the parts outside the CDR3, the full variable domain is EAGVTQSPTHLIKTRGQQATLRCSPISGHTSVYWYQQALGLGLQFLLWYDEGEERNRGNFPPRFSGRQFPNYSSELNVNALELEDSALYLCASSKGSGANVLTFGAGSRLTVL.

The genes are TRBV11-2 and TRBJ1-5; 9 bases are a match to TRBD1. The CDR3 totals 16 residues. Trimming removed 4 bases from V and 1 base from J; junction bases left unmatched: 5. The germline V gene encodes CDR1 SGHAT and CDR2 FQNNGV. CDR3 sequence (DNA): TGTGCCAGCAGCTCACGGGACAGGGTAAGCAATCAGCCCCAGCATTTT. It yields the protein CASSSRDRVSNQPQHF.

The CDR3 nucleotides are TGCGCCAGCAGCTTGTTGACAGACGGTGAGCAGTTCTTC. As protein: CASSLLTDGEQFF. The V and J genes are TRBV5-1 and TRBJ2-1; D is possibly TRBD1 (5 bases). V lost 1 base and J lost 9, with 11 bases in between. CDR3 length equals 13 residues. The germline CDR1 and CDR2 sequences are SGHRS and YFSETQ.